The 31 T cell receptor beta chains below all came from one sample that was sequenced in a study of blood T cell repertoires in COVID-19. Measured with immunoSEQ multiplex PCR; TCRdb has only the in-frame clones, and not every one. The table records fewer than 200,000 clones, 84% of them present only once. The sequencing input was PBMCs or T cells enriched from blood (not recorded which). The source is a man aged 50 to 60 who had recovered from COVID-19.

There are many counts of this clone. This rearrangement joins TRBV4-1 to TRBJ2-1, with 12 bases identical to TRBD2. Germline CDR1 is MGHRA and CDR2 is YSYEKL. V shed 3 bases, J shed 7 bases, and the junction held 10 bases outside the gene matches. The length of the CDR3 is 17 residues. CDR3 amino acids: CASSQMLSLAGGNEQFF. DNA of the CDR3: TGCGCCAGCAGCCAGATGCTGAGTCTAGCGGGGGGGAATGAGCAGTTCTTC.

The gene calls are TRBV3-1 (or the pseudogene TRBV3-2) and TRBJ1-2; a weak D match, TRBD1 (6 bases). Trimming stripped 4 bases from V and 6 bases from J, with 12 bases between. The CDR3 extends over 13 amino acids. Germline CDR1 is LGHDT and CDR2 is YNNKEL (reference sequence). CDR3 DNA: TGTGCCAGCAGCCGGACAGCGGTGGATGGCTACACCTTC. Its protein is CASSRTAVDGYTF.

This chain uses TRBV3-1 (or the pseudogene TRBV3-2) with TRBJ2-7; 11 bases agree with TRBD1. This CDR3 has 15 amino acids. Germline values: CDR1 LGHDT, CDR2 YNNKEL (reference sequence). With 4 bases clipped from V and 5 bases from J, the junction kept 7 bases outside the gene matches. The CDR3 sequence is CASSPRTGGTHEQYF. The CDR3 DNA reads TGTGCCAGCAGCCCCCGGACAGGGGGCACCCACGAGCAGTACTTC.

This clone was found a few times. The rearrangement joins TRBV5-1 to TRBJ1-5; 9 bases are a match to TRBD1. The CDR3 spans 16 residues. After removal of 0 bases from V and 7 bases from J, the junction contained 8 bases not matched to a gene. Germline CDR1 is SGHRS and CDR2 is YFSETQ. In nucleotides, the CDR3 is TGCGCCAGCAGCTTGGATGGGGACAGGGACAGCCAGCCCCAGCATTTT. Encoded protein: CASSLDGDRDSQPQHF.

The chain recombines TRBV2 with TRBJ1-2; D is possibly TRBD1 (6 bases). Germline V lookup: CDR1 SNHLY, CDR2 FYNNEI. V lost 8 bases, J lost 4 bases, and 17 bases lay in between. CDR3 length equals 14 residues. The DNA of the CDR3 is TGTGCCAGCCAAAGGGGGGGGTCGGCCTATGGCTACACCTTC. Its translation is CASQRGGSAYGYTF.

In this sample, this clone turned up once. This chain joins TRBV6-5 and TRBJ1-1; 7 bases are a match to TRBD1. The CDR3 consists of 14 residues. Germline CDR1 reads MNHEY; CDR2 reads SVGAGI. With 4 bases clipped from V and 1 base from J, the junction kept 3 bases outside the gene matches. For the CDR3, the DNA is TGTGCCAGCAGTTGGGGACAGAAGAACACTGAAGCTTTCTTT. Protein sequence: CASSWGQKNTEAFF.

V gene TRBV30 combines with J gene TRBJ2-1; TRBD2 aligns across 9 bases. Trimming cost V 5 bases and J 9 bases; bases outside gene matches: 11. Germline CDR1 is GTSNPN and CDR2 is SVGIG (reference sequence). This CDR3 contains 14 residues. The CDR3, as DNA: TGTGCCTGGGGGGGGACTAGCCCAAGGGGTGAGCAGTTCTTC. Translated: CAWGGTSPRGEQFF.

This chain links TRBV30 with TRBJ2-2; unclear D gene. CDR1 is GTSNPN, CDR2 SVGIG, per germline (reference sequence). The CDR3 has 15 residues. Trimming pared 0 bases from V and 4 bases from J, leaving 12 bases between. In nucleotides, the CDR3 is TGTGCCTGGAGTGTTGCGGTATACTCCACCGGGGAGCTGTTTTTT. The encoded protein is CAWSVAVYSTGELFF.

This sequence joins TRBV30 and TRBJ2-3; 7 bases match TRBD2. CDR3 length: 13 amino acids. V lost 4 bases, J lost 1 base, and 2 bases stayed unmatched. Germline V gene sequence: CDR1 GTSNPN, CDR2 SVGIG (reference sequence). CDR3 DNA: TGTGCCTGGAACCGGGGGGGCACAGATACGCAGTATTTT. This sequence encodes CAWNRGGTDTQYF.

This chain links TRBV28 with TRBJ1-1; maybe TRBD1 (6 bases). The V end was cut by 10 bases, the J end by 6 bases, with 18 bases between. The CDR3 is 13 amino acids. Germline assignment: CDR1 MDHEN and CDR2 SYDVKM. CDR3 DNA sequence: TGTGCCACCATAGGCGGGGGGCGGGCTGAAGCTTTCTTT. Protein product: CATIGGGRAEAFF.

The V call is TRBV11-2, the J call TRBJ1-1, with 9 bases identical to TRBD1. This CDR3 spans 14 amino acids. The ends lost 7 bases at V and 3 bases at J; junction bases unmatched: 6. Germline lookup yields CDR1 SGHAT and CDR2 FQNNGV. The CDR3 DNA reads TGTGCCAGCAACCCACAGGGGGCGTACACTGAAGCTTTCTTT. Translation gives CASNPQGAYTEAFF. Drawing the rest from reference TRBV11-2 and TRBJ1-1, the complete variable domain is EAGVAQSPRYKIIEKRQSVAFWCNPISGHATLYWYQQILGQGPKLLIQFQNNGVVDDSQLPKDRFSAERLKGVDSTLKIQPAKLEDSAVYLCASNPQGAYTEAFFGQGTRLTVV.

The chain combines TRBV7-3 with TRBJ2-5; TRBD1 is a possible D gene (5 bases). Looked up from germline, CDR1 is SGHTA and CDR2 is FQGTGA. Trimming left V 5 bases short and J 2 bases short, with 12 bases between. This CDR3 spans 14 amino acids. CDR3 region: CASSPEAGQETQYF. The CDR3 DNA follows: TGTGCCAGCAGCCCCGAAGCAGGGCAAGAGACCCAGTACTTC.

The chain carries TRBV24-1 and TRBJ1-2; 7 bases agree with TRBD1. The CDR3 runs 14 residues. Trimming cost V 3 bases and J 2 bases; bases outside gene matches: 2. From germline, CDR1 is KGHDR and CDR2 SFDVKD. CDR3 coding DNA: TGTGCCACCAGTGATCCGGGACAGAACTATGGCTACACCTTC. Amino acid sequence: CATSDPGQNYGYTF.

The chain uses TRBV9 and TRBJ1-5; no firm D call. Deletions cut 0 bases from V and 3 bases from J, with 4 bases between. This CDR3 has 13 residues. Germline values: CDR1 SGDLS, CDR2 YYNGEE. CDR3 protein: CASSVGYNQPQHF. The CDR3 DNA reads TGTGCCAGCAGCGTAGGCTACAATCAGCCCCAGCATTTT.

The chain joins TRBV3-1 (or the pseudogene TRBV3-2) to TRBJ2-7, with D possibly being TRBD2 (6 bases). Looked up from germline, CDR1 is LGHDT and CDR2 is YNNKEL (reference sequence). The length of the CDR3 is 13 residues. Trimming stripped 4 bases from V and 2 bases from J, with 9 bases between. The CDR3 DNA is TGTGCCAGCAGCCTCCCGGGAGCCTACGAGCAGTACTTC. This gives the protein CASSLPGAYEQYF.

V is TRBV15 and J is TRBJ1-6; 7 positions agree with TRBD1. The CDR3 contains 16 residues. Per the germline V gene, CDR1 is LNHNV and CDR2 is YYDKDF (reference sequence). The V and J ends lost 1 base and 7 bases, in that order; junction bases with no gene match: 7. CDR3: CATSRGVGRGNSPLHF. The CDR3 DNA sequence: TGTGCCACCAGCAGAGGAGTGGGCAGGGGGAATTCACCCCTCCACTTT.

The chain links TRBV19 to TRBJ1-3; 7 bases line up with TRBD1. Losses at the gene ends were 2 bases for V and 0 bases for J; bases not matched to a gene: 4. The CDR3 is made up of 16 amino acids. CDR1 is LNHDA, CDR2 SQIVND, per germline (reference sequence). The DNA for the CDR3 is TGTGCCAGTAGTATATTACGGGACAGCTCTGGAAACACCATATATTTT. This translates into CASSILRDSSGNTIYF.

The chain is built from TRBV30 and TRBJ2-6; the match to TRBD1 covers 8 bases. Trimming removed 0 bases from V and 0 bases from J; junction bases left unmatched: 16. The germline CDR1 and CDR2 sequences are GTSNPN and SVGIG (reference sequence). CDR3 length: 21 amino acids. For the CDR3, the DNA is TGTGCCTGGAGTGTACGACAGGGGCTAATCTCCATCTCCTCTGGGGCCAACGTCCTGACTTTC. Its translation: CAWSVRQGLISISSGANVLTF.

The V call is TRBV6-1, the J call TRBJ1-6; TRBD1 matches at 7 bases. Germline V gene lookup returns CDR1 MNHNS and CDR2 SASEGT. This CDR3 contains 18 residues. After removal of 4 bases from V and 7 bases from J, the junction contained 16 bases not matched to a gene. CDR3 region: CASSAERPPTGPNSPLHF. The CDR3 coding sequence is TGTGCCAGCAGTGCCGAACGACCTCCGACAGGGCCAAATTCACCCCTCCACTTT.

CDR3 sequence (DNA): TGCAGCGCTAAGACAGCAGCCGGCTCTGGAAACACCATATATTTT. This sequence encodes CSAKTAAGSGNTIYF. The rearrangement joins TRBV29-1 to TRBJ1-3; possibly TRBD1 for D (5 bases). Trimming cost V 7 bases and J 0 bases, with 16 bases left between them. From germline, CDR1 is SQVTM and CDR2 ANQGSEA. The length of the CDR3 is 15 residues. The full variable domain, in which reference TRBV29-1 and TRBJ1-3 provide the parts outside the CDR3, is SAVISQKPSRDICQRGTSLTIQCQVDSQVTMMFWYRQQPGQSLTLIATANQGSEATYESGFVIDKFPISRPNLTFSTLTVSNMSPEDSSIYLCSAKTAAGSGNTIYFGEGSWLTVV.

This sequence joins TRBV5-1 and TRBJ2-5; TRBD2 matches 11 bases. Losses at the gene ends were 5 bases for V and 1 base for J; bases not matched to a gene: 10. Germline CDR1 SGHRS, CDR2 YFSETQ. CDR3 length equals 17 residues. The CDR3, as DNA: TGCGCCAGCAGAGAGATAGCGGGGGGGCCCGTCCAAGAGACCCAGTACTTC. Protein sequence: CASREIAGGPVQETQYF.

The chain links TRBV5-1 to TRBJ2-2; 7 nucleotides agree with TRBD1. Germline loops: CDR1 SGHRS, CDR2 YFSETQ. Germline trimming cut 0 bases from V and 3 bases from J; bases unmatched to any gene: 8. This CDR3 comprises 17 residues. CDR3 nucleotides: TGCGCCAGCAGCTTGGCCGCCGGGACAGTTTACACCGGGGAGCTGTTTTTT. Its protein product is CASSLAAGTVYTGELFF.

This clone was found a few times. V is TRBV11-2 and J is TRBJ2-7, with a tentative D call TRBD1 (7 bases). CDR1 SGHAT and CDR2 FQNNGV come from the germline V gene. The CDR3 is made up of 17 amino acids. Trimming stripped 5 bases from V and 3 bases from J, with 23 bases between. The CDR3 DNA reads TGTGCCAGCAGCCCGCCGCGCGGGGACAGCTTGAGCTACGAGCAGTACTTC. Encoded protein: CASSPPRGDSLSYEQYF.

This chain connects TRBV19 to TRBJ1-3, with D possibly matching TRBD1 (6 bases). The germline V and J ends were trimmed by 5 bases and 3 bases, with 17 bases remaining between them. This CDR3 region has 16 residues. Germline CDR1 reads LNHDA; CDR2 reads SQIVND (reference sequence). CDR3 region: CASSPRDTSFGNTIYF. For the CDR3, the DNA is TGTGCCAGTAGTCCTCGGGACACCTCTTTTGGAAACACCATATATTTT.

V is TRBV7-9 and J is TRBJ1-1; D is unresolved. This CDR3 has 13 amino acids. Trimming pared 3 bases from V and 11 bases from J, leaving 16 bases between. Germline V gene lookup returns CDR1 SEHNR and CDR2 FQNEAQ (reference sequence). Here the CDR3 reads CASSFEGGQRAFF. CDR3 nucleotide sequence: TGTGCCAGCAGCTTTGAGGGTGGGCAACGGGCTTTCTTT.

The chain is built from TRBV2 and TRBJ2-3, with TRBD2 matching 9 bases. The V gene end was trimmed by 11 bases and the J gene end by 3 bases; junction bases not matched to a gene: 9. The CDR3 is 14 residues long. Germline V CDR1 and CDR2: SNHLY, FYNNEI. Here the CDR3 DNA reads TGTGCCCGCGGGGGCGGGGGGGCGACAGATACGCAGTATTTT. This translates into CARGGGGATDTQYF.

The chain combines TRBV6-4 with TRBJ2-1; 14 positions match TRBD2. Germline CDR1 reads MRHNA; CDR2 reads SNTAGT. This CDR3 contains 15 residues. Trimming took 4 bases from V and 9 from J; bases not matched to a gene: 5. The CDR3 nucleotides read TGTGCCAGCAGTGCGACTAGCGGGGGGGCCTTTGAGCAGTTCTTC. It is translated as CASSATSGGAFEQFF.

The genes are TRBV25-1 and TRBJ1-1; D possibly corresponds to TRBD1 (6 bases). The CDR3 is made up of 14 amino acids. Per the germline V gene, CDR1 is MGHDK and CDR2 is SYGVNS. The V and J ends lost 6 bases and 2 bases respectively, with 13 bases between them. In nucleotides, the CDR3 is TGTGCCAGCAGCCCGGGACACCTCAACACTGAAGCTTTCTTT. Its translation is CASSPGHLNTEAFF.

The chain employs TRBV3-1 (or the pseudogene TRBV3-2) and TRBJ2-5, with D perhaps TRBD1 (6 bases). V dropped 0 bases and J dropped 7 bases, with 12 bases sitting between them. Germline V gives CDR1 LGHDT, CDR2 YNNKEL (reference sequence). There are 14 residues in the CDR3. CDR3 residues: CASSQDGGRVTQYF. The DNA for the CDR3 is TGTGCCAGCAGCCAAGATGGGGGCCGCGTGACCCAGTACTTC.

This chain uses TRBV5-1 with TRBJ2-7, with 10 bases fitting TRBD1. The ends lost 0 bases at V and 0 bases at J; junction bases unmatched: 6. This CDR3 is 17 amino acids long. CDR1 and CDR2 (germline): SGHRS, YFSETQ. In nucleotides, the CDR3 is TGCGCCAGCAGCTTGGAGGGACAGGGGCCGAGCTCCTACGAGCAGTACTTC. Its translation: CASSLEGQGPSSYEQYF.

The CDR3 loop reads CASSHYPHSGGPYEQYF. The CDR3 DNA follows: TGCGCCAGCAGTCACTACCCCCATAGCGGGGGGCCTTACGAGCAGTACTTC. V is TRBV23-1 and J is TRBJ2-7, with 10 bases that match TRBD2. TRBV23-1 is an ORF for which the function is uncertain. The CDR3 is 17 amino acids. V dropped 3 bases and J dropped 4; count of bases not matched to a gene: 12.